These T cell receptor beta chains were read from a single sample in a study of response to subunit inactivated influenza vaccine. TCRdb used MiXCR to reprocess the RT-PCR reads, holding one entry per CDR3 protein. The table includes around 320,000 distinct CDR3 sequences, around 22% detected once. The sample was PBMCs from blood, taken less than 22 months after vaccination. The receptors here all came from a man in his fifties or sixties who received an inactivated influenza vaccine. The CDR3 runs from the conserved cysteine through the conserved F or W. Fields, in order: clone size, D gene, J gene, V gene, CDR3 DNA, CDR3 protein. The D gene is left open where the match is weak. Size tells how often a clone was seen (once, few, many) or the class of an expanded clone, and some rows leave it out.

clone size: NA; D gene: NA; J gene: TRBJ1-6; V gene: TRBV6-5; CDR3 DNA: TGTGCCAGCAGTTATGGGGGAAGCTCACCCCTCCACTTT; CDR3 protein: CASSYGGSSPLHF
clone size: NA; D gene: TRBD1; J gene: TRBJ1-6; V gene: TRBV3-1; CDR3 DNA: TGTGCCAGCAGCCACTGGACAGGGGGCGATTCACCCCTCCACTTT; CDR3 protein: CASSHWTGGDSPLHF
clone size: NA; D gene: TRBD1; J gene: TRBJ1-2; V gene: TRBV7-9; CDR3 DNA: TGTGCCAGCAGCTTAAAGGGACAGGGAAACTATGGCTACACCTTC; CDR3 protein: CASSLKGQGNYGYTF
clone size: few; D gene: TRBD1; J gene: TRBJ1-1; V gene: TRBV7-2; CDR3 DNA: TGTGCCAGCAGCTTTCGGGACAGGACGAGGGTAGCTTTCTTT; CDR3 protein: CASSFRDRTRVAFF
clone size: NA; D gene: NA; J gene: TRBJ2-1; V gene: TRBV28; CDR3 DNA: TGTGCCAGCAGTTTACTAGCTTACAATGAGCAGTTCTTC; CDR3 protein: CASSLLAYNEQFF
clone size: once; D gene: NA; J gene: TRBJ2-1; V gene: TRBV4-3; CDR3 DNA: TGCGCCAGCAGCCATGTCATAGCGGAAGAGCAGTTCTTC; CDR3 protein: CASSHVIAEEQFF
clone size: NA; D gene: NA; J gene: TRBJ1-2; V gene: TRBV2; CDR3 DNA: TGTGCCAGCAGTCGACTGGACAGATGGGGCTACACCTTC; CDR3 protein: CASSRLDRWGYTF
clone size: few; D gene: NA; J gene: TRBJ2-1; V gene: TRBV5-4; CDR3 DNA: TGTGCCAGCAGCCGTCGCGGGTCTAGGGATGAGCAGTTCTTC; CDR3 protein: CASSRRGSRDEQFF
clone size: NA; D gene: TRBD2; J gene: TRBJ2-1; V gene: TRBV12-3/TRBV12-4; CDR3 DNA: TGTGCCAGCAGTTTCCGACTAGCGGGAGAAAGAAATGAGCAGTTCTTC; CDR3 protein: CASSFRLAGERNEQFF
clone size: NA; D gene: TRBD1; J gene: TRBJ2-4; V gene: TRBV20-1; CDR3 DNA: TGCTGCGCTAGAGGACAGGGGCGGGGTCCCAAAAACATTCAGTACTTC; CDR3 protein: CCARGQGRGPKNIQYF